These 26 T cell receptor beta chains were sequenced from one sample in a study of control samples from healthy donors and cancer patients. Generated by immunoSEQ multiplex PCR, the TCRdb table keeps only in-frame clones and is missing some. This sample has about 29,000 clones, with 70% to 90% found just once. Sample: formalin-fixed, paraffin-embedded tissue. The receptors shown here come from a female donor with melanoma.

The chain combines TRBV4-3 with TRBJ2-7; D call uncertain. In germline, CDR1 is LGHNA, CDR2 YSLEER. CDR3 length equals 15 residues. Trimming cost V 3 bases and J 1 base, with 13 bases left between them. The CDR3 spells CASSHRLADSYEQYF. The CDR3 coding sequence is TGCGCCAGCAGCCACCGATTGGCAGATTCCTACGAGCAGTACTTC.

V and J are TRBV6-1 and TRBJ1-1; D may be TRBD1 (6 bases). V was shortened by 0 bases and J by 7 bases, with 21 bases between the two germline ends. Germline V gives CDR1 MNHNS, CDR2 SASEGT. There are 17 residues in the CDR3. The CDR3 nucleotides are TGTGCCAGCAGTGAAGCGCTTCGGGGGGGCAGGTGGGATGAAGCTTTCTTT. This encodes CASSEALRGGRWDEAFF.

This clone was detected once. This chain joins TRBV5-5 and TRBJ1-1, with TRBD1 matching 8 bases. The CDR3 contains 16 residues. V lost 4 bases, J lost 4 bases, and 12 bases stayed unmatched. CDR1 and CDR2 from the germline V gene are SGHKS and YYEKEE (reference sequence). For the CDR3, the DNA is TGTGCCAGCAGCCCAGGACAGGGAAGGGTCGGCACTGAAGCTTTCTTT. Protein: CASSPGQGRVGTEAFF.

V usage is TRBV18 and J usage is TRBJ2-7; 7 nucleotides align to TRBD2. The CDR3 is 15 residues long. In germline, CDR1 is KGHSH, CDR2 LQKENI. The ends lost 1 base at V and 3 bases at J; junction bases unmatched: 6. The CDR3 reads CASSPQSGTYYEQYF. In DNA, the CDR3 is TGTGCCAGCTCACCACAGAGCGGGACCTACTACGAGCAGTACTTC.

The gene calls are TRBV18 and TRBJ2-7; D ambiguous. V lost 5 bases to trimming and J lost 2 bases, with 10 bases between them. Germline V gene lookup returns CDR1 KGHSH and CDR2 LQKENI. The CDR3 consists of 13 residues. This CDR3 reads CASSGQDAYEQYF. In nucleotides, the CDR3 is TGTGCCAGCTCAGGGCAGGATGCCTACGAGCAGTACTTC.

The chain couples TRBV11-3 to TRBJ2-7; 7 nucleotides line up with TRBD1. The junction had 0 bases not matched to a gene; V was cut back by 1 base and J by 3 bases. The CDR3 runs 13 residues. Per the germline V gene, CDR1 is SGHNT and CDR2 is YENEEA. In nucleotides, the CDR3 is TGTGCCAGCAGCTTAGGGACAGGCTACGAGCAGTACTTC. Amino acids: CASSLGTGYEQYF.

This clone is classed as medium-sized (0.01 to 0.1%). The CDR3 nucleotides read TGCGCCAGCAGCTTGGAGCAGAGTTCCTACGAGCAGTACTTC. It translates to CASSLEQSSYEQYF. The chain has TRBV5-1 and TRBJ2-7, with D unclear. CDR3 length: 14 amino acids. CDR1 is SGHRS, CDR2 YFSETQ, per germline. V was trimmed by 0 bases and J by 1 base, leaving 8 bases between them.

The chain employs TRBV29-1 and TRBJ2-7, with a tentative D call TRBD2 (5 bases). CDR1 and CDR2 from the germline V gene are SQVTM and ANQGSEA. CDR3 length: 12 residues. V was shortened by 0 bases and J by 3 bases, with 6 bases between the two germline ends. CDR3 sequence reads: CSVEETSYEQYF. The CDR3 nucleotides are TGCAGCGTTGAAGAAACTAGCTACGAGCAGTACTTC.

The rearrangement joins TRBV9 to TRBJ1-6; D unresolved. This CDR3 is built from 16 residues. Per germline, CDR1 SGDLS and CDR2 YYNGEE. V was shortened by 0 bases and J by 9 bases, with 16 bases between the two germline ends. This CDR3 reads CASSVGGELGFSPLHF. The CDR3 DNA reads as TGTGCCAGCAGCGTAGGCGGGGAGTTGGGGTTTTCACCCCTCCACTTT.

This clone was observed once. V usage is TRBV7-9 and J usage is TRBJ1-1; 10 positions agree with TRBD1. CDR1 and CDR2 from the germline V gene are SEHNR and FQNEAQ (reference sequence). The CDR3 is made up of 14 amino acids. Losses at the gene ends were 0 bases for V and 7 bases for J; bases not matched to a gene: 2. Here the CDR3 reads CASSLAGQGIEAFF. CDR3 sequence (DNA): TGTGCCAGCAGCTTAGCGGGACAGGGGATTGAAGCTTTCTTT.

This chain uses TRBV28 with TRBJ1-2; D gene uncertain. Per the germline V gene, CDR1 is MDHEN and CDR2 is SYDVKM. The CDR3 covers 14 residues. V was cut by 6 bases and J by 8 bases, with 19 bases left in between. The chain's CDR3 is CASSPLSRVRGYTF. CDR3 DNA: TGTGCCAGCAGCCCCCTTTCCCGAGTGAGGGGCTACACCTTC.

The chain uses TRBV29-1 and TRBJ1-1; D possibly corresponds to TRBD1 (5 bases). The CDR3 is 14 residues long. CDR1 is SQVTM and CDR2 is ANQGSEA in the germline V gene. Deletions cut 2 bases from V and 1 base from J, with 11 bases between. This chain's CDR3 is CSVERRAGNTEAFF. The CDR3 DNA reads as TGCAGCGTTGAACGCAGGGCTGGGAACACTGAAGCTTTCTTT.

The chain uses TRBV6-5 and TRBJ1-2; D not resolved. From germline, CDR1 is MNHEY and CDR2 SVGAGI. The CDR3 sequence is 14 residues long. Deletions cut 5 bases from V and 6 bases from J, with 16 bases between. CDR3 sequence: CASSPMGELDGYTF. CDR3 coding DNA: TGTGCCAGCAGTCCCATGGGCGAACTGGATGGCTACACCTTC.

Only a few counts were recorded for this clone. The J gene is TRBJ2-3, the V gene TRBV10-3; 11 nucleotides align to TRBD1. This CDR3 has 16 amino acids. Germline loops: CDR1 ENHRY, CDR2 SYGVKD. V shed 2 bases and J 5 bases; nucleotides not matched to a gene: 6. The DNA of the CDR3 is TGTGCCATCAGTGAGCCCAGGACAGGGGGCGTAGATACGCAGTATTTT. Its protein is CAISEPRTGGVDTQYF.

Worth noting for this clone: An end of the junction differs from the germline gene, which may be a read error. Here the CDR3 DNA reads TGTGCCAGCAGTTCGGGCAGGCCCCTCATCGGACGGCTCTTC. It specifies CASSSGRPLIGRLF. The V call is TRBV6-2 or TRBV6-3, the J call TRBJ2-1; no clear D gene. The germline V gene has CDR1 MNHEY and CDR2 SVGEGT. The CDR3 length is 14 residues.

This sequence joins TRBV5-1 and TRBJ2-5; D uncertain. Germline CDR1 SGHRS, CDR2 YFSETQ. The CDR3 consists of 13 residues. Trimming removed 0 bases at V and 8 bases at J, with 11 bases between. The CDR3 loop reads CASSLALLPTQYF. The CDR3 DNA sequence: TGCGCCAGCAGCTTGGCGTTGTTACCTACCCAGTACTTC.

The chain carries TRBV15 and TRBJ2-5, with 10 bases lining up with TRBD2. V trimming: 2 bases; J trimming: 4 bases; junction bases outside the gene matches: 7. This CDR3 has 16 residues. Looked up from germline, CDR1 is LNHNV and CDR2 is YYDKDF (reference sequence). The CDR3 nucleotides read TGTGCCACCAGCAGAAAGCGGGAGGGCCTGGGAGAGACCCAGTACTTC. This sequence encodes CATSRKREGLGETQYF.

The CDR3: CASRVVESQETQYF. The DNA of the CDR3 is TGTGCCAGCAGGGTGGTGGAGAGCCAAGAGACCCAGTACTTC. The J gene is TRBJ2-5, the V gene TRBV2; no firm D call. V lost 6 bases and J 1 base, leaving 12 bases between the germline ends. This CDR3 spans 14 amino acids. CDR1 is SNHLY and CDR2 is FYNNEI in the germline V gene.

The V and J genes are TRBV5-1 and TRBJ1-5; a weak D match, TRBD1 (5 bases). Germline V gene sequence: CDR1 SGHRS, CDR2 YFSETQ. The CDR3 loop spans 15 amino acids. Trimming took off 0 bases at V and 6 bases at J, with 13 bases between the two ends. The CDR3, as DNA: TGCGCCAGCAGCTTGGACTTAGGGACGGGTCAGCCCCAGCATTTT. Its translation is CASSLDLGTGQPQHF.

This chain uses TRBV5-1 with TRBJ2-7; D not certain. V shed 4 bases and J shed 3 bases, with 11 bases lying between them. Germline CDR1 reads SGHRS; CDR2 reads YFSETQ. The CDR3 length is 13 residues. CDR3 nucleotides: TGCGCCAGCAGCCCCGACCAAAACTACGAGCAGTACTTC. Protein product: CASSPDQNYEQYF.

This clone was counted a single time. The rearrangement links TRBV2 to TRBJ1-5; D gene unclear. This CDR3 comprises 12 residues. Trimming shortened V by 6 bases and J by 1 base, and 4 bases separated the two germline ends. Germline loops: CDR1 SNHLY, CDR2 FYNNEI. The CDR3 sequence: CASRESNQPQHF. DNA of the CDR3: TGTGCCAGCAGGGAGAGCAATCAGCCCCAGCATTTT. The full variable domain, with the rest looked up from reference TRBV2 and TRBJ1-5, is EPEVTQTPSHQVTQMGQEVILRCVPISNHLYFYWYRQILGQKVEFLVSFYNNEISEKSEIFDDQFSVERPDGSNFTLKIRSTKLEDSAMYFCASRESNQPQHFGDGTRLSIL.

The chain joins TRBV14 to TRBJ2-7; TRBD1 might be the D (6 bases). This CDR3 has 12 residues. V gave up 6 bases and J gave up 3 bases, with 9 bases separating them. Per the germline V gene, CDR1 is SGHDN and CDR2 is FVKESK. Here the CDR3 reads CASSQQGYEQYF. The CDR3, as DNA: TGTGCCAGCAGTCAACAGGGCTACGAGCAGTACTTC.

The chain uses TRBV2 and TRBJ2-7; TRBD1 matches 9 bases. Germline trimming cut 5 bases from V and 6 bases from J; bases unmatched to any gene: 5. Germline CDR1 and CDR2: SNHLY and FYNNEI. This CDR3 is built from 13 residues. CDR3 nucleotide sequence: TGTGCCAGCAGTCCCGGGACAGGGCGCGAGCAGTACTTC. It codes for CASSPGTGREQYF.

CDR3 sequence (DNA): TGTGCCAGCAGCTTGAGCGGGAGGATCAATGAGCAGTTCTTC. It yields the protein CASSLSGRINEQFF. The chain links TRBV7-6 to TRBJ2-1, with TRBD2 matching over 9 bases. In germline, CDR1 is SGHVS, CDR2 FNYEAQ. J lost 6 bases, V lost 3 bases, and 3 bases had no gene match. The CDR3 extends over 14 amino acids.

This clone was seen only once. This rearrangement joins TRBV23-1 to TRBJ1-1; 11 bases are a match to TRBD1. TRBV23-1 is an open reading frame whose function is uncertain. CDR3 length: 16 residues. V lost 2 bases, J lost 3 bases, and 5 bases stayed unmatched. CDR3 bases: TGCGCCAGCAGTCAAAGCCGGGACAGGGGGGACACTGAAGCTTTCTTT. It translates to CASSQSRDRGDTEAFF.

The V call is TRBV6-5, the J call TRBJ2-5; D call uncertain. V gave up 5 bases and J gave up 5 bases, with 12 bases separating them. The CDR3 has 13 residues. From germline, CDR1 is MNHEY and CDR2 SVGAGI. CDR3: CASSPPPAETQYF. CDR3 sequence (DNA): TGTGCCAGCAGTCCCCCCCCAGCCGAGACCCAGTACTTC.